This T cell receptor beta chain was sequenced in a study of CD8 T cells in Susac syndrome. The authors sequenced TCR beta from blood CD8+ and CD4+ T cells. TEMRA cells were FACS-enriched and CD8+ and CD4+ T cells negatively isolated. An amount of RNA that ranged from roughly 0.45 to 1 ug was reverse transcribed with random hexamers. TCRdb processed the immunoSEQ multiplex PCR reads anew with MiXCR; each CDR3 protein has one entry. The sample lists approximately 170,000 distinct CDR3 sequences, approximately 92% seen once, with over 0.11% in the top ten. The V gene's germline CDR1 is SQVTM and CDR2 ANQGSEA. V lost 1 base to trimming and J lost 8 bases, with 11 bases between them. The CDR3 contains 13 residues.

The clonotype comes from a human donor in good health. Sequencing input: CD4+ T cells from PBMCs. This chain uses TRBV29-1 with TRBJ1-4, with D perhaps TRBD1 (5 bases). CDR3 amino acids: CSVEVGTGEKLFF. CDR3 coding DNA: TGCAGCGTTGAAGTCGGGACTGGAGAAAAACTGTTTTTT. Variable domain in full (rest from reference TRBV29-1 and TRBJ1-4): SAVISQKPSRDICQRGTSLTIQCQVDSQVTMMFWYRQQPGQSLTLIATANQGSEATYESGFVIDKFPISRPNLTFSTLTVSNMSPEDSSIYLCSVEVGTGEKLFFGSGTQLSVL.